This is a list of T cell receptor beta chains from one sample in a study of T cells after yellow fever vaccination. MiXCR, run by TCRdb on the 5' RACE reads, gives a single entry per CDR3 protein. The sample carries 300,000 to 350,000 distinct CDR3 sequences, approximately 4.2% recorded once. Sample: PBMCs, taken 5 days after the yellow fever booster vaccination. These receptors were obtained from a young man who received the YFV17D yellow fever vaccine. Each CDR3 is given with its conserved first and last residue. A D gene is named only where the DNA matches it firmly. Rows may omit the clone size; those that give it use once, few, many or a size class.

.	TRBJ2-7	few	TRBV28	CASSSSTYEQYF	TGTGCCAGCAGTTCCTCCACCTACGAGCAGTACTTC
.	TRBJ2-3	many	TRBV27	CASSLRLADTDTQYF	TGTGCCAGCAGTTTAAGGCTAGCCGACACAGATACGCAGTATTTT
.	TRBJ2-1	many	TRBV29-1	CSVAPGVRTQYNEQFF	TGCAGCGTGGCGCCAGGCGTGCGGACGCAGTACAATGAGCAGTTCTTC
.	TRBJ2-4	.	TRBV29-1	CSAATVDKNIQYF	TGCAGCGCGGCGACAGTCGACAAAAACATTCAGTACTTC
.	TRBJ1-1	.	TRBV29-1	CSVERDPFSEAFF	TGCAGCGTCGAGCGCGACCCCTTTAGTGAAGCTTTCTTT
.	TRBJ2-5	.	TRBV9	CASSASPGQLETQYF	TGTGCCAGCAGCGCCAGCCCGGGGCAGTTGGAGACCCAGTACTTC
.	TRBJ2-7	few	TRBV5-1	CASSLRDASSYEQYF	TGCGCCAGCAGCTTGAGAGACGCAAGCTCCTACGAGCAGTACTTC
TRBD2	TRBJ2-1	.	TRBV9	CASSFRLAGGPQFF	TGTGCCAGCAGCTTCCGACTAGCGGGGGGGCCCCAGTTCTTC
.	TRBJ2-1	.	TRBV4-3	CASSQGLHNEQFF	TGCGCCAGCAGCCAAGGTCTTCACAATGAGCAGTTCTTC
.	TRBJ2-1	few	TRBV19	CASSRDSWNEQFF	TGTGCCAGTAGTAGGGACTCATGGAATGAGCAGTTCTTC
TRBD1	TRBJ2-3	many	TRBV11-2	CASSSGQAVDTQYF	TGTGCCAGCAGCTCCGGACAGGCGGTAGATACGCAGTATTTT
.	TRBJ2-3	.	TRBV6-5	CASSFGRKGTDTQYF	TGTGCCAGCAGTTTTGGAAGAAAGGGAACAGATACGCAGTATTTT
.	TRBJ2-5	few	TRBV7-2	CASTRHYRYQETQYF	TGTGCCAGCACAAGGCACTACCGGTACCAAGAGACCCAGTACTTC
TRBD2	TRBJ2-5	.	TRBV28	CASRRTGGETQYF	TGTGCCAGCAGACGGACGGGGGGGGAGACCCAGTACTTC
.	TRBJ2-3	.	TRBV7-2	CASSSLGVRDTQYF	TGTGCCAGCAGCTCCCTGGGAGTGAGAGATACGCAGTATTTT
.	TRBJ1-1	many	TRBV30	CAWSVRGLEAFF	TGTGCCTGGAGTGTACGGGGGCTTGAAGCTTTCTTT
.	TRBJ1-5	.	TRBV20-1	CSASGGRVNQPQHF	TGCAGTGCTAGCGGCGGCCGGGTCAATCAGCCCCAGCATTTT
.	TRBJ2-5	few	TRBV7-9	CASSEWTYEETQYF	TGTGCCAGCAGCGAATGGACTTACGAAGAGACCCAGTACTTC
TRBD1	TRBJ2-1	.	TRBV27	CASPFNRPDRGMFDEQFF	TGTGCCAGCCCCTTTAATCGGCCCGACAGGGGTATGTTTGACGAGCAGTTCTTC
TRBD2	TRBJ2-1	many	TRBV20-1	CSAARLAGVNEQFF	TGCAGTGCTGCCAGACTAGCGGGGGTAAATGAGCAGTTCTTC
.	TRBJ2-7	many	TRBV5-1	CASLKDLHEQYF	TGCGCCAGCCTAAAGGATTTGCACGAGCAGTACTTC
TRBD1	TRBJ1-6	few	TRBV19	CASSRTGQVQSYNSPLHF	TGTGCCAGTAGTCGAACCGGACAGGTCCAGAGTTATAATTCACCCCTCCACTTT
.	TRBJ1-2	.	TRBV5-1	CASSLDIQGVYGYTF	TGCGCCAGCAGCTTGGACATACAGGGAGTCTATGGCTACACCTTC
TRBD2	TRBJ2-2	many	TRBV4-2	CASSQKPEGIGLAGVTGELFF	TGTGCCAGCAGCCAAAAGCCCGAAGGGATTGGACTAGCGGGGGTGACCGGGGAGCTGTTTTTT
TRBD1	TRBJ2-2	.	TRBV12-3/TRBV12-4	CASRPRQGNGELFF	TGTGCCAGCAGGCCCCGACAGGGGAACGGGGAGCTGTTTTTT
.	TRBJ2-3	few	TRBV7-2	CASSFSHTTDTQYF	TGTGCCAGCAGCTTTAGCCATACCACAGATACGCAGTATTTT
.	TRBJ2-3	many	TRBV7-9	CASSPSTQGVRLGTQYF	TGTGCCAGCAGCCCCTCTACCCAGGGTGTGAGGCTGGGTACGCAGTATTTT
.	TRBJ1-1	.	TRBV5-1	CAGSPQGLNTEAFF	TGCGCCGGCAGCCCCCAGGGGCTGAACACTGAAGCTTTCTTT
TRBD2	TRBJ2-1	.	TRBV20-1	CSARASGRSSTYNEQFF	TGCAGTGCTAGAGCTAGCGGGCGCTCCAGTACTTACAATGAGCAGTTCTTC
.	TRBJ2-1	.	TRBV5-5	CASSLVPLNEQSF	TGTGCCAGCAGCTTGGTTCCCCTCAATGAGCAGTCCTTC
.	TRBJ1-2	few	TRBV27	CASSLGSGAVYGYTF	TGTGCCAGCAGTTTGGGCTCCGGGGCGGTCTATGGCTACACCTTC
TRBD1	TRBJ2-5	.	TRBV5-4	CASSTGQGRETQYF	TGTGCCAGCAGCACGGGACAGGGACGGGAGACCCAGTACTTC
TRBD2	TRBJ2-5	few	TRBV4-2	CASSQFSGGIQETQYF	TGTGCCAGCAGCCAATTTAGCGGGGGAATTCAAGAGACCCAGTACTTC